Reported below is one T cell receptor beta chain. This clone was counted only a few times. The antigen this receptor binds is unknown. There are no base qualities to consult, and no much larger clone falls within one base. Taken with the paper, the label for time point translates to: less than five weeks on oral tofacitinib. Taken with the paper, the label for treatment or condition translates to: oral pan-JAK inhibitor, 5-10 mg twice daily. Lesional scalp punch biopsies and peripheral blood were obtained from alopecia areata patients. PBMCs were isolated by density centrifugation and stained for CD3, CD4 and CD8, and CD4+ and CD8+ T cells were sorted on a FACSAria. The data were obtained in a study of CD8+ T cells in alopecia areata (dated by TCRdb to the late 2010s). Background for the entire study: Treated patients were enrolled in an open-label pilot trial of oral tofacitinib, 5 to 10 mg twice daily, for moderate-to-severe alopecia areata. Patients stayed on tofacitinib for 6 to 18 months and then had 6 months of follow-up off drug so that delayed response and recurrence could be assessed. In treated patients, disease severity was measured using the SALT score, which gives the percentage of scalp surface area affected. In both human patients and the C3H/HeJ mouse model, the study applied high-throughput TCRbeta sequencing to look at T cell clonal expansion in alopecia areata. On the human side, TCRbeta sequencing was run on scalp tissue and on sorted CD4+ and CD8+ peripheral blood T cells from healthy controls and from alopecia areata patients with either patchy or totalis/universalis disease. Biopsies were taken from tofacitinib-treated patients at baseline and at 4 and 24 weeks of treatment, and a later scalp biopsy was taken in several of the tofacitinib-treated patients. Clonality in the scalp was compared among normal scalp (n=4), patchy alopecia areata scalp (n=8), and alopecia totalis/universalis scalp (n=8). The RNA source kit depended on sample type: the PAXgene miRNA kit for fixed scalp, the miRNeasy kit for PBMCs, and the RNeasy kit for mouse skin. Amplification of TCRbeta CDR3 regions was done by immunoSEQ multiplex PCR using 35 Vbeta forward primers and 13 Jbeta reverse primers.

Libraries were prepared through the immunoSEQ multiplex PCR assay. To provide template for TCR sequencing, every sample had RNA extracted and reverse transcribed into cDNA. First-strand cDNA was synthesized using SuperScript III with a 2:1 mix of oligo-dT and random hexamers. A synthetic immune receptor repertoire was used to assess amplification bias, and residual bias was removed computationally. Per the authors' processing: After raw reads were preprocessed to remove errors, the CDR3 was defined following IMGT conventions as running from the conserved cysteine to phenylalanine. Clonality was computed by normalizing Shannon entropy by log2 of the number of productive unique TCRs and subtracting the result from 1. CD4 or CD8 identity of scalp clones was inferred by cross-referencing scalp TCRbeta sequences with sorted blood CD4 and CD8 repertoires. Held by TCRdb, this immuneACCESS table contains in-frame sequences only and omits some clones. Under half of the omission traces to an unresolved V gene where checked; the cause of the rest is unknown. That table gives V, J and clone size, and the DNA gave D and trimming. The sample contains 200,000 to 250,000 clones, around 66% of them found a single time. Around 4% of the sample lies in the top ten.

Study-wide findings and limitations: Shared TCR sequences between patients were less evident than in mice, which may be partly attributable to HLA diversity in the patient population. Unlike mouse skin, where gammadelta T cells dominate, normal human skin contains resident alphabeta T cells that get sequenced too, which complicates analysis of the scalp TCR repertoire. Because the treated cohort was small and had just a single nonresponder, larger studies are needed to establish links between baseline CD8+ expansion and response. Tofacitinib significantly lowered scalp clonality and the number of expanded CD8+ clones among the top 100 scalp clones. During tofacitinib treatment, many expanded lesional clones remained in scalp and blood, and this persistence may partly explain relapse after treatment is stopped. Lesional scalp, especially in alopecia totalis/universalis, showed higher clonality and more expanded CD8+ clones than normal scalp, suggesting antigenic drive.

Trimming takes 5 bases from V and 10 bases from J, and the germline ends sit 14 bases apart. The CDR3 contains 12 residues, cysteine and phenylalanine counted. Only CDR3 DNA remains: 36 bases, in frame from the first base. CDR1 and CDR2 (SGHTA, FQGNSA) derive from the germline V gene. The sequence is built from TRBV7-2 and TRBJ1-1; the D segment cannot be called with confidence. This receptor was obtained from a human donor with alopecia areata. The specimen comprised CD4+ T cells sorted from blood, sampled at week 4, from a patient treated with tofacitinib. The DNA reads as follows: TGTGCCAGCAGCAAATACCGGGTAGGAGCTTTCTTT. Its protein product is CASSKYRVGAFF. Extended through the reference TRBV7-2 and TRBJ1-1 proteins, this CDR3 yields the full variable domain: GAGVSQSPSNKVTEKGKDVELRCDPISGHTALYWYRQSLGQGLEFLIYFQGNSAPDKSGLPSDRFSAERTGGSVSTLTIQRTQQEDSAVYLCASSKYRVGAFFGQGTRLTVV.